Listed below are T cell receptor beta chains from one sample, sequenced in a study of T cell responses to AZD1222 COVID-19 vaccine. The method was immunoSEQ multiplex PCR; TCRdb's version includes in-frame clones alone and lacks a portion of them. The table lists 200,000 or so clones, almost 95% of them singletons. Here the sequenced sample was peripheral blood, taken on day 0 of AZD1222 vaccination. The receptors here all came from an adult in good health. Each CDR3 is given with its conserved first and last residue. The D gene is left open where the match is weak. Clone sizes are given selectively: once, few, many, or a class where the clone is expanded.

V	J	D	size	DNA	CDR3
TRBV7-2	TRBJ2-5	TRBD2	-	TGTGCCAGCAGCCCCGGGGGGGGCGCGGGGGGCCGCGAGACCCAGTACTTC	CASSPGGGAGGRETQYF
TRBV6-5	TRBJ2-2	-	-	TGTGCCAGCAGCCCCGAATCGACCGGGGAGCTGTTTTTT	CASSPESTGELFF
TRBV5-6	TRBJ2-5	-	-	TGTGCCAGCAGAACCTACAGGGACTTGGAGACCCAGTACTTC	CASRTYRDLETQYF
TRBV9	TRBJ2-2	TRBD1	-	TGTGCCAGCAGCGTAGGTAACAGGGGGAACGGGGAGCTGTTTTTT	CASSVGNRGNGELFF
TRBV5-1	TRBJ2-1	-	-	TGCGCCAGCAGCTTGGCCGGGAAGAGCTCCTACAATGAGCAGTTCTTC	CASSLAGKSSYNEQFF
TRBV6-5	TRBJ2-1	-	-	TGTGCCAGCAGAGGGGAAAGAAGCTCCTACAATGAGCAGTTCTTC	CASRGERSSYNEQFF
TRBV7-9	TRBJ2-7	TRBD1	-	TGTGCCAGCAGCTTCGGACAGGGGGTAGGTGAGCAGTACTTC	CASSFGQGVGEQYF
TRBV18	TRBJ2-5	-	-	TGTGCCAGCTCACCTATACATCGCCCCGCCGGGGGTCAGACCCAGTACTTC	CASSPIHRPAGGQTQYF
TRBV7-2	TRBJ1-2	TRBD1	-	TGTGCCAGCAGCGAAGGGACAGCCAACTATGGCTACACCTTC	CASSEGTANYGYTF
TRBV27	TRBJ1-2	TRBD1	-	TGTGCCAGCAGTCCTATATTGAGACAGGGGGCGAGTAACTATGGCTACACCTTC	CASSPILRQGASNYGYTF
TRBV20-1	TRBJ1-1	-	-	TGCAGTGCTCACGGGGGCACTGAAGCTTTCTTT	CSAHGGTEAFF
TRBV7-3	TRBJ1-4	-	-	TGTGCCAGCAGCCGCAGTGAGGGGGAAAAACTGTTTTTT	CASSRSEGEKLFF
TRBV7-8	TRBJ2-1	TRBD2	-	TGTGCCAGCAGCTTAGATGGGACTAGCGGGAGCTTCGGCTACAATGAGCAGTTCTTC	CASSLDGTSGSFGYNEQFF
TRBV5-1	TRBJ2-3	-	-	TGCGCCAGCAGCTCCCGGACCTCGGGGGTAGATGATACGCAGTATTTT	CASSSRTSGVDDTQYF
TRBV7-9	TRBJ2-5	-	-	TGTGCCAGCAGCCCACAACGCGGGACCCAAGAGACCCAGTACTTC	CASSPQRGTQETQYF
TRBV9	TRBJ1-2	-	-	TGTGCCAGCAGCCAACCCCCGGGGGGGGTAGACTATGGCTACACCTTC	CASSQPPGGVDYGYTF
TRBV5-4	TRBJ1-1	-	-	TGTGCCAGCAGCTTGGCACAGGGAGTCATGAACACTGAAGCTTTCTTT	CASSLAQGVMNTEAFF
TRBV5-1	TRBJ2-7	-	few	TGCGCCAGCAGCTTGTCGCGGTTCTCCTACGAGCAGTACTTC	CASSLSRFSYEQYF
TRBV27	TRBJ2-1	TRBD2	-	TGTGCCAGCAGTTTATTCGCTAGCGGGAGTTCGAAAGAGCAGTTCTTC	CASSLFASGSSKEQFF
TRBV6-5	TRBJ2-7	TRBD1	few	TGTGCCAGCAGGGACAGGGGGCAGGGGGAGCAGTACTTC	CASRDRGQGEQYF
TRBV15	TRBJ1-3	-	-	TGTGCCACCAGCAGAGATCGGGGTACGGGGAGGGTGTCGGAAAACACCATATATTTT	CATSRDRGTGRVSENTIYF
TRBV10-3	TRBJ2-7	TRBD2	-	TGTGCCACCGAGGCTAGCGGGTTGTACGAGCAGTACTTC	CATEASGLYEQYF
TRBV7-8	TRBJ2-1	TRBD2	-	TGTGCCAGCAGCCCAGGGGGACTAGCGGGAGGTGGAGGCAATGAGCAGTTCTTC	CASSPGGLAGGGGNEQFF
TRBV18	TRBJ1-5	TRBD1	-	TGTGCCAGCTCAGTTACAGGGGTTCGTCAGCCCCAGCATTTT	CASSVTGVRQPQHF
TRBV29-1	TRBJ2-5	TRBD2	-	TGCAGCGTTGGAACCGGGACTAGCGGGGAGACCCAGTACTTC	CSVGTGTSGETQYF
TRBV5-6	TRBJ2-5	-	-	TGTGCCAGCAGCTTTGGGGAGACCCAGTACTTC	CASSFGETQYF
TRBV11-3	TRBJ2-7	TRBD1	-	TGTGCCAGCAGCGCCGGGGGAGGACAGGGGGCTTACGAGCAGTACTTC	CASSAGGGQGAYEQYF
TRBV7-6	TRBJ2-2	-	-	TGTGCCAGCAGCTTAATCCCTTCACAGGTCCCCGGGGAGCTGTTTTTT	CASSLIPSQVPGELFF
TRBV2	TRBJ2-7	-	few	TGTGCCAGCAGCGTGACAGCTATATACTTC	CASSVTAIYF
TRBV29-1	TRBJ1-2	TRBD1	once	TGCAGCGTGCCCTCGACAGGGGACCTACGCGGCTACACCTTC	CSVPSTGDLRGYTF
TRBV11-1	TRBJ2-1	-	-	TGTGCCAGCAGCCAAAAGGACGGAAACAATGAGCAGTTCTTC	CASSQKDGNNEQFF
TRBV7-8	TRBJ2-7	-	-	TGTGCCAGCAGCTCTCCCCGGGGCGGTGGCTCCTACGAGCAGTACTTC	CASSSPRGGGSYEQYF
TRBV4-1	TRBJ2-6	-	-	TGCGCCAGCAGCCAAGATCTGGCAGGGTCCGGGGCCAACGTCCTGACTTTC	CASSQDLAGSGANVLTF
TRBV7-8	TRBJ2-3	TRBD2	once	TGTGCCAGCAGCCCCCGACTAGCGGGAGGTGTTAGCACAGATACGCAGTATTTT	CASSPRLAGGVSTDTQYF
TRBV5-1	TRBJ1-3	-	-	TGCGCCAGCAGCTTGGAAATCGGGGGCCTTACTGGAAACACCATATATTTT	CASSLEIGGLTGNTIYF
TRBV6-5	TRBJ2-3	-	once	TGTGCCAGCAGCCAAGGGTGGGGGGAAGCAGATACGCAGTATTTT	CASSQGWGEADTQYF
TRBV2	TRBJ1-4	-	-	TGTGCCAGCACCCCTTTAATAGGAACTAATGAAAAACTGTTTTTT	CASTPLIGTNEKLFF
TRBV15	TRBJ2-7	-	-	TGTGCCACCAGCAGAGATAAGGCCAGCTCCTACGAGCAGTACTTC	CATSRDKASSYEQYF
TRBV27	TRBJ1-2	-	-	TGTGCCAGCAGTCCCGGGAGGAGGAATGGCTACACCTTC	CASSPGRRNGYTF
TRBV4-2	TRBJ2-1	-	-	TGTGCCAGCAGCCAAGAGGAGAATGAGCAGTTCTTC	CASSQEENEQFF
TRBV6-5	TRBJ2-5	-	-	TGTGCCAGCAGCAGGGAGTACCAAGAGACCCAGTACTTC	CASSREYQETQYF
TRBV27	TRBJ2-7	-	-	TGTGCCAGCAGTTCAACAGGGAAGGAGTACTTC	CASSSTGKEYF
TRBV24-1	TRBJ2-2	-	-	TGTGCCACCAGTGATTTGACAGGGAACACCGGGGAGCTGTTTTTT	CATSDLTGNTGELFF
TRBV6-5	TRBJ1-2	-	-	TGTGCCAGCAGTTACGCCGGACGGGACTATGGCTACACCTTC	CASSYAGRDYGYTF
TRBV2	TRBJ2-1	TRBD2	-	TGTGCCAGCAGTAGGACTAGTGACCTGCCGGGGGAGCAGTTCTTC	CASSRTSDLPGEQFF
TRBV1	TRBJ1-4	-	-	TGCACCAGCAGCCAAAACACAGGGGCTGGGGGTGAAAAACTGTTTTTT	CTSSQNTGAGGEKLFF